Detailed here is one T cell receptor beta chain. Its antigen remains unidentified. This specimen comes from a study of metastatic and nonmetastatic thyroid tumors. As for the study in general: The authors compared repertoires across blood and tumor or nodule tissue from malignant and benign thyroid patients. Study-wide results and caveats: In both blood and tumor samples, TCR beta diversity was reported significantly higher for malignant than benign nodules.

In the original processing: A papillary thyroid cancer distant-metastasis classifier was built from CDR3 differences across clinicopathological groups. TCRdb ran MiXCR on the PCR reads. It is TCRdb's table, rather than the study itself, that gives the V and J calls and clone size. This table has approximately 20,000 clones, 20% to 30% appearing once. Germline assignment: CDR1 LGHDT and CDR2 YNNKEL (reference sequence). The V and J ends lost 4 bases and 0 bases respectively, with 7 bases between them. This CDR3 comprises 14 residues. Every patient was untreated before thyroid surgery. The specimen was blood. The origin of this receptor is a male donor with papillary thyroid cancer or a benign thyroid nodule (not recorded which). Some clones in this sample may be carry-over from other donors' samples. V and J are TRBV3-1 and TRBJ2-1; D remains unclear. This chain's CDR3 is CASSLGSSYNEQFF. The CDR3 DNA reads TGTGCCAGCAGCCTCGGAAGCTCCTACAATGAGCAGTTCTTC.